This T cell receptor beta chain derives from a study of blood T cell repertoires in COVID-19. On the study more broadly: Material from acute and convalescent COVID-19 was sourced from the United States, Italy and Spain. Sources were T cells, B-cell-depleted T cells, or PBMCs; the material itself was cDNA or gDNA.

Trimming took off 4 bases at V and 0 bases at J, with 15 bases between the two ends. This CDR3 has 15 amino acids. CDR1 and CDR2 from the germline V gene are SQVTM and ANQGSEA. This clone appeared a single time. In the source study's methods: Reference gene primers were amplified, and this amplification served to estimate nucleated cell counts. This table comes from immunoSEQ multiplex PCR, and its TCRdb copy is limited to in-frame clones, with some not included. That table furnishes V, J and clone size, whereas the DNA furnished D and trimming. The sample holds over 200,000 clones, roughly nine tenths seen once.

The sequenced sample consisted of peripheral blood. This TCR was recovered from a man aged 40-55 years with active or convalescent COVID-19. The chain links TRBV29-1 to TRBJ1-1, with a tentative D call TRBD1 (5 bases). CDR3 nucleotides: TGCAGCGTTGGAAGGACACAACACATGAACACTGAAGCTTTCTTT. Amino acid sequence: CSVGRTQHMNTEAFF.